This passage covers 2 T cell receptor beta chains from one sample sequenced in a study of blood T cell repertoires in COVID-19. Using immunoSEQ multiplex PCR, the repertoire was profiled, and TCRdb retains in-frame clones only, with some absent. Of 250,000 to 350,000 clones listed, 86% are singletons. Source material: peripheral blood. Receptors originate from a woman aged 25-40 years with active or convalescent COVID-19.

The CDR3 reads CASSDGGDYNEQFF. In nucleotides, the CDR3 is TGTGCCAGCAGCGACGGGGGGGATTACAATGAGCAGTTCTTC. This rearrangement joins TRBV9 to TRBJ2-1; TRBD2 aligns across 8 bases. The CDR3 contains 14 residues. Germline V gene data show CDR1 as SGDLS and CDR2 as YYNGEE. Trimming at V came to 3 bases and at J to 4 bases, leaving 3 bases not matched to a gene.

The chain combines TRBV27 with TRBJ1-6; D possibly corresponds to TRBD1 (6 bases). CDR3 length: 15 residues. The V gene lost 3 bases and the J gene lost 6 bases, with 12 bases spanning the gap. CDR1 is MNHEY and CDR2 is SMNVEV in the germline V gene (reference sequence). The CDR3 bases are TGTGCCAGCAGTTTCTCCGGACAGTTTAATTCACCCCTCCACTTT. It yields the protein CASSFSGQFNSPLHF.